Shown below are 9 T cell receptor beta chains from a single sample sequenced in a study of CD4 T cells in relation to SARS-CoV-2 and coronaviruses. Data came from immunoSEQ multiplex PCR; TCRdb stores just in-frame clones and leaves some out. Of 20,000 to 25,000 clones in the sample, about 79% are singletons; the top ten hold roughly a fifth. These receptors have no known antigen. Unexposed donor CD4+ T cells date from 2011-2018, before the COVID-19 pandemic. The cells were cultured for under twelve days before CD4+ T cells were isolated. Sequenced material: CD4+ T cells from PBMCs, cultured in vitro. The receptors derive from a human donor in good health.

V usage is TRBV19 and J usage is TRBJ2-1, with 10 bases lining up with TRBD2. The length of the CDR3 is 16 residues. After removal of 5 bases from V and 10 bases from J, the junction contained 14 bases not matched to a gene. Germline V CDR1 and CDR2: LNHDA, SQIVND (reference sequence). As DNA, the CDR3 is TGTGCCAGTAGTCTAGGGGCTAGCGGGAGTCCGGGGGAGCAGTTCTTC. Protein product: CASSLGASGSPGEQFF.

By sample fraction, this clone is medium-sized. The chain joins TRBV5-1 to TRBJ1-1; the match to TRBD1 covers 8 bases. Germline V gene lookup returns CDR1 SGHRS and CDR2 YFSETQ. The trim removed 1 base at V and 6 bases at J, leaving 11 bases unmatched. The CDR3 spans 16 residues. CDR3 loop: CASSLYLAGGASEAFF. The CDR3, as DNA: TGCGCCAGCAGCTTGTATTTGGCAGGGGGCGCTTCTGAAGCTTTCTTT.

This clone was counted once. The rearrangement joins TRBV3-1 (or the pseudogene TRBV3-2) to TRBJ1-3; D not certain. There are 15 residues in the CDR3. Germline V lookup: CDR1 LGHDT, CDR2 YNNKEL (reference sequence). V was cut by 5 bases and J by 1 base, with 12 bases left in between. Written as DNA, the CDR3 is TGTGCCAGCAGCTCCCGTACGGGGTCTGGAAACACCATATATTTT. This encodes CASSSRTGSGNTIYF.

The chain is built from TRBV6-1 and TRBJ1-1, with 7 positions matching TRBD1. The V gene end was trimmed by 1 base and the J gene end by 8 bases; junction bases not matched to a gene: 16. The CDR3 loop spans 17 amino acids. Per germline, CDR1 MNHNS and CDR2 SASEGT. CDR3 amino acids: CASSEDLGGGPNGEAFF. In nucleotides, the CDR3 is TGTGCCAGCAGTGAAGATTTAGGAGGGGGCCCCAACGGGGAAGCTTTCTTT.

The chain employs TRBV11-2 and TRBJ1-2; D might be TRBD1 (5 bases). Germline V CDR1 and CDR2: SGHAT, FQNNGV. V was cut by 5 bases and J by 6 bases, with 16 bases left in between. The CDR3 length is 14 residues. In nucleotides, the CDR3 is TGTGCCAGCAGCACTCACCTCCAGGGTGATGGCTACACCTTC. Protein product: CASSTHLQGDGYTF.

The chain links TRBV9 to TRBJ2-5; D remains unclear. The V and J ends lost 0 bases and 2 bases respectively, with 11 bases between them. CDR3 length: 15 amino acids. Germline CDR1 SGDLS, CDR2 YYNGEE. This CDR3 is CASSVATGNQETQYF. The CDR3 DNA reads as TGTGCCAGCAGCGTAGCTACCGGTAATCAAGAGACCCAGTACTTC.

The chain employs TRBV19 and TRBJ1-5; D unresolved. CDR1 is LNHDA and CDR2 is SQIVND in the germline V gene (reference sequence). This CDR3 comprises 13 residues. V was trimmed by 5 bases and J by 7 bases, leaving 12 bases between them. The CDR3 spells CASSLQKKQPQHF. The CDR3 region has the DNA TGTGCCAGTAGTTTACAGAAGAAACAGCCCCAGCATTTT.

The chain employs TRBV5-1 and TRBJ1-1; TRBD1 matches at 7 bases. This CDR3 has 16 residues. Germline CDR1 reads SGHRS; CDR2 reads YFSETQ. Losses at the gene ends were 3 bases for V and 0 bases for J; bases not matched to a gene: 8. The CDR3 bases are TGCGCCAGCAGCTCGAGGGACAGTAATATGAACACTGAAGCTTTCTTT. This encodes CASSSRDSNMNTEAFF.

The rearrangement joins TRBV7-2 to TRBJ2-7; no clear D. The CDR3 consists of 14 residues. V was pared by 1 base and J by 7 bases, with 14 bases between. Germline V CDR1 and CDR2: SGHTA, FQGNSA. CDR3 sequence reads: CASSLDTSSWEQYF. The CDR3 DNA is TGTGCCAGCAGCTTAGATACAAGCTCCTGGGAGCAGTACTTC. Full variable domain (outside the CDR3, taken from reference TRBV7-2 and TRBJ2-7): GAGVSQSPSNKVTEKGKDVELRCDPISGHTALYWYRQSLGQGLEFLIYFQGNSAPDKSGLPSDRFSAERTGGSVSTLTIQRTQQEDSAVYLCASSLDTSSWEQYFGPGTRLTVT.